The clone carrying this T cell receptor (beta chain) was seen a few times. The ends were cut back, 4 bases at V and 7 bases at J, with 22 bases in the middle. This CDR3 has 16 residues. In germline, CDR1 is SEHNR, CDR2 FQNEAQ (reference sequence). This entry belongs to a study of blood T cell repertoires in COVID-19. Study-level information: Acute-phase and convalescent COVID-19 samples originated in the United States, Italy and Spain. T cells, B-cell-depleted T cells, or PBMCs supplied cDNA or gDNA.

The protocol was immunoSEQ multiplex PCR, while the TCRdb copy is restricted to in-frame clones and leaves out a portion. This table holds roughly 160,000 clones, about 86% found once. Sequencing used peripheral blood. The clonotype comes from a woman in her 70s who had recovered from COVID-19. The chain carries TRBV7-9 and TRBJ1-1; D possibly corresponds to TRBD1 (5 bases). Here the CDR3 DNA reads TGTGCCAGCAGCTGGGGCCCCCGGAGGGCCGCAAATGAAGCTTTCTTT. Translating gives CASSWGPRRAANEAFF.